This is a list of T cell receptor beta chains from one sample in a study of blood T cell repertoires in COVID-19. The table came from immunoSEQ multiplex PCR; TCRdb's copy has only in-frame clones and leaves some out. The sample includes 360,000 or so clones, roughly four fifths of them seen just once. The specimen was PBMCs or T cells enriched from blood (not recorded which). The receptors originated from a woman in her 50s who had recovered from COVID-19. The CDR3 runs from the conserved cysteine through the conserved F or W. Fields, in order: V gene, J gene, clone size, CDR3 protein. The size of a clone is reported for some rows only, either as once, few or many, or as a class for expanded clones.

>TRBV5-5|TRBJ2-1|NA
CASSLRDRGASGTSYNEQFF
>TRBV27|TRBJ1-2|NA
CASSPIRQGRVYGYTF
>TRBV5-1|TRBJ1-3|NA
CASSSPGQGTGNTIYF
>TRBV29-1|TRBJ1-2|NA
CSDQGGVGYTF
>TRBV9|TRBJ1-5|NA
CASSVEGRESQPQHF
>TRBV6-5|TRBJ2-1|NA
CASSYGGGRNEQFF
>TRBV10-3|TRBJ2-1|NA
CAISEQVGGNEQFF
>TRBV5-8|TRBJ2-1|NA
CASSAGWAGAYNEQFF
>TRBV4-1|TRBJ1-1|NA
CASSQGTGMNTEAFF
>TRBV7-8|TRBJ1-2|few
CASSLVFPGGSHGYTF
>TRBV4-3|TRBJ2-7|once
CASSQDRGVSYEQYF
>TRBV27|TRBJ2-2|NA
CASSLVPGRGDTGELFF
>TRBV3-1/TRBV3-2|TRBJ2-4|NA
CASSQELRMSRNIQYF
>TRBV29-1|TRBJ1-2|NA
CSVEDAGARYGYTF
>TRBV30|TRBJ2-3|NA
CAWSPGTGRAQYF
>TRBV12-3/TRBV12-4|TRBJ1-2|NA
CASSLRTGDGYTF
>TRBV19|TRBJ1-1|NA
CASTGRGVYTEAFF
>TRBV19|TRBJ2-5|NA
CASSGTGGETQYF
>TRBV23-1|TRBJ2-7|NA
CASSQSWMDSSYEQYF
>TRBV19|TRBJ1-2|few
CASSIKTGANYGYTF
>TRBV6-5|TRBJ1-2|once
CASIVLNGGSGYTF
>TRBV11-1|TRBJ1-1|many
CASTPGRRGAQLAFF
>TRBV9|TRBJ2-1|NA
CASSSTSGSYNEQFF
>TRBV6-5|TRBJ1-1|NA
CASTGFTEAFF
>TRBV30|TRBJ1-2|NA
CAWSVQGTSYGYTF
>TRBV21-1|TRBJ2-7|NA
CASSTLGQGWDEQYF
>TRBV14|TRBJ2-7|NA
CASSQDPTGDEQYF
>TRBV9|TRBJ2-2|NA
CASSPHQGAGELFF
>TRBV29-1|TRBJ1-1|NA
CSVTGRENTEAFF
>TRBV7-3|TRBJ2-1|NA
CASSFSGSSYNEQFF
>TRBV7-3|TRBJ2-3|NA
CASSSTSGFVTDTQYF
>TRBV30|TRBJ1-1|once
CALHVGTVVNTEAFF
>TRBV5-4|TRBJ2-1|NA
CASFNSRTGINEQFF
>TRBV30|TRBJ2-2|once
CAWTTGTFLAAGELFF
>TRBV19|TRBJ1-2|NA
CASRGTGTNYGYTF
>TRBV9|TRBJ2-2|NA
CAGGSGPGPNTGELFF
>TRBV5-6|TRBJ1-3|few
CASARSKLSGNTIYF
>TRBV30|TRBJ2-5|few
CAWNGGAQETQYF
>TRBV14|TRBJ1-2|NA
CASSQLPGGQGPIGYTF
>TRBV6-1|TRBJ1-6|NA
CASSADTSSYNSPLHF
>TRBV15|TRBJ1-2|NA
CATTPGGAGGYTF
>TRBV19|TRBJ1-4|once
CASSVRTGGSEKLFF
>TRBV18|TRBJ1-1|NA
CASSPSTGGNTEAFF
>TRBV7-2|TRBJ2-3|NA
CASSLGTSGTQYF
>TRBV11-3|TRBJ2-1|once
CASVGQGPYNEQFF